Sequencing of this T cell receptor beta chain was carried out in a study of tumour-infiltrating T cells in Burkitt lymphoma. In the study overall: Survival, overall and progression-free, tracked with productive clonality.

Trimming shortened V by 5 bases and J by 4 bases, and 15 bases separated the two germline ends. The CDR3 consists of 15 residues. Germline CDR1 reads LNHDA; CDR2 reads SQIVND (reference sequence). The data were produced by immunoSEQ multiplex PCR, yet TCRdb's version contains in-frame clones alone and is incomplete. The sample lists thousands of clones, 9.5% to 13% occurring once. The TCR sequence derives from a human donor with diffuse large B-cell lymphoma. The sequencing sample was made of tumor tissue. The rearrangement uses TRBV19 and TRBJ1-5, with a weak D call TRBD1 (6 bases). Here the CDR3 DNA reads TGTGCCAGTAGTCGGGCCGGACAGCTAAATCAGCCCCAGCATTTT. It is translated as CASSRAGQLNQPQHF.